The T cell receptor beta chain described here comes from a study of beta chain features in type 1 diabetes. Whole-study context: The number of sorted cells examined across all samples was some 100 million.

Sorting that relied on CD45RO/CCR7/CD25/CD127/CD95/CD27 yielded CD4+ naive, central memory, regulatory and stem cell-like memory cells. As every portion of the isolated RNA was reverse transcribed, the sequencing read expressed TCRB transcripts. Sequenced naive, central memory and regulatory T cell samples produced an average of roughly 3.9 million reads. TCRdb keeps only in-frame clones here, not all; method: immunoSEQ multiplex PCR. In the table there are under 130,000 clones, 25% to 35% of which are singletons. Note on this clone: Its antigen is not known.

Study-wide points: The similarity of naive, central memory and Treg TCRB repertoires appeared greater among patients than among healthy donors. TCRB CDR3 length was moderately but significantly reduced in all four CD4+ subsets of Type 1 diabetes patients.

The sample was central memory CD4+ T cells from blood. This sequence originates from a woman aged 18 to 35 with type 1 diabetes.

CDR3 sequence: CASSPDRTLLTQHF. In DNA form, the CDR3 reads TGTGCCAGCAGCCCGGACAGGACTCTTTTGACCCAGCATTTT. This chain joins TRBV6-1 and TRBJ1-5; 7 positions match TRBD1. With 6 bases clipped from V and 11 bases from J, the junction kept 13 bases outside the gene matches. The CDR3 is made up of 14 amino acids. Germline V gene data show CDR1 as MNHNS and CDR2 as SASEGT.